Detailed here is one T cell receptor beta chain. Its specificity is unknown. This sample stems from a study of CD8 T cells in ankylosing spondylitis. V was trimmed by 0 bases and J by 0 bases, leaving 8 bases between them. Germline V lookup: CDR1 SGDLS, CDR2 YYNGEE. There are 15 residues in the CDR3. Overall study findings and caveats: Matched synovial fluid from ankylosing spondylitis patients was reported to be enriched for disease-linked clones. Ankylosing spondylitis blood seemed to carry a telltale TCR beta motif made of several highly homologous variants. Some motif variants had been reported before (in reactive arthritis synovial fluid and blood).

Library preparation for TCR beta used quantitative 5'-RACE with molecular barcodes. TCRdb fed the 5' RACE reads into MiXCR, producing one record per CDR3 protein. The profile shows tens of thousands of distinct CDR3 sequences, under 5% of them singletons. Sequenced: blood, either unsorted or a sorted T cell fraction (not recorded which). The chain uses TRBV9 and TRBJ2-3; D unresolved. The source is a female donor with ankylosing spondylitis or in good health (not recorded which). The CDR3 sequence: CASSVGDASTDTQYF. The CDR3 DNA reads as TGTGCCAGCAGCGTAGGAGACGCTAGCACAGATACGCAGTATTTT.